This T cell receptor (beta chain) was recorded in a study of cytomegalovirus exposure and HLA in healthy donors. The PCR was carried out with 60 Vbeta primers and 13 Jbeta primers. The data were produced by immunoSEQ multiplex PCR, yet TCRdb's version contains in-frame clones alone and is incomplete. The sample contains around 190,000 clones, 79% of which appear only once. Comment on this clone: Its antigen remains unknown.

Study-wide results and limits: Analyses of presence/absence relied on an assumption of roughly uniform sequencing depth across donors.

The CDR3 length is 17 residues. Germline loops: CDR1 MNHEY, CDR2 SMNVEV (reference sequence). V was cut by 5 bases and J by 8 bases, with 24 bases left in between. Material: PBMCs. The sequence came from a woman aged 25 to 39 in good health and CMV-seropositive. The chain links TRBV27 to TRBJ2-2; a possible D gene is TRBD2 (6 bases). This chain's CDR3 is CASSRTAGSGANGELFF. The CDR3 nucleotides read TGTGCCAGCAGTCGCACCGCGGGATCCGGGGCCAATGGGGAGCTGTTTTTT.